Presented here are 22 T cell receptor beta chains from one specimen sequenced in a study of shared clonotypes between healthy human individuals. Clones were read by immunoSEQ multiplex PCR, and TCRdb kept only the in-frame ones, dropping some. The repertoire holds about 230,000 clones, with approximately 65% as singletons. Sequencing was performed on memory CD4+ T cells sorted from blood. Specified subset: CD45RA-negative fraction. The receptors shown here come from a man aged 25-45 years in good health.

This chain joins TRBV6-5 and TRBJ2-3; 7 bases agree with TRBD2. The V gene end was trimmed by 10 bases and the J gene end by 2 bases; junction bases not matched to a gene: 6. Germline-derived CDR1 and CDR2 are MNHEY and SVGAGI. This CDR3 is 13 amino acids long. The CDR3 reads CATTSTNTDTQYF. The CDR3 nucleotides read TGTGCCACGACTAGCACAAACACAGATACGCAGTATTTT.

This chain uses TRBV6-6 with TRBJ2-1, with D perhaps TRBD1 or TRBD2 (6 bases each). V was trimmed by 4 bases and J by 7 bases, leaving 14 bases between them. Germline CDR1 reads MNHNY; CDR2 reads SVGAGI (reference sequence). CDR3 length equals 14 residues. In nucleotides, the CDR3 is TGTGCCAGCAGTTTCAGGGGAGGCCCTAATGAGCAGTTCTTC. It translates to CASSFRGGPNEQFF.

The chain has TRBV11-2 and TRBJ2-4; 9 bases map to TRBD1. The V gene's germline CDR1 is SGHAT and CDR2 FQNNGV. The CDR3 covers 16 residues. Trimming removed 3 bases from V and 9 bases from J; junction bases left unmatched: 12. The CDR3 is CASSFQDRGGTSIQYF. CDR3 DNA: TGTGCCAGCAGCTTCCAGGACAGGGGAGGAACGAGCATTCAGTACTTC.

The chain couples TRBV11-3 to TRBJ2-3, with 7 bases aligning to TRBD2. The CDR3 runs to 15 residues. Losses at the gene ends were 5 bases for V and 4 bases for J; bases not matched to a gene: 9. Germline loops: CDR1 SGHNT, CDR2 YENEEA. The CDR3 here is CASSKVAGVADTQYF. In DNA, the CDR3 is TGTGCCAGCAGCAAGGTGGCGGGAGTGGCAGATACGCAGTATTTT.

V gene TRBV2 combines with J gene TRBJ2-1, with a possible D match to TRBD2 (6 bases). The CDR3 runs 12 residues. The V end lost 8 bases, the J end lost 5 bases, and 10 bases lay between the germline ends. Germline V CDR1 and CDR2: SNHLY, FYNNEI. The CDR3 reads CASRREDNEQFF. DNA for the CDR3: TGTGCCAGCCGGCGGGAAGACAATGAGCAGTTCTTC.

This clone appeared a few times. The chain uses TRBV4-1 and TRBJ1-3; no reliable D call. The CDR3 totals 14 residues. Per the germline V gene, CDR1 is MGHRA and CDR2 is YSYEKL. The V end lost 1 base, the J end lost 2 bases, and 6 bases lay between the germline ends. The CDR3 protein is CASSQVGPGNTIYF. The CDR3 region has the DNA TGCGCCAGCAGCCAAGTCGGCCCTGGAAACACCATATATTTT.

To note about this clone: This sample also contains other DNA sequences that code for the same CDR3. The chain joins TRBV6-5 to TRBJ1-4; D is ambiguous. Per germline, CDR1 MNHEY and CDR2 SVGAGI. Deletions cut 8 bases from V and 0 bases from J, with 7 bases between. This CDR3 has 13 residues. CDR3 bases: TGTGCCAGCTCGAGAGCAACTAATGAAAAACTGTTTTTT. Its translation: CASSRATNEKLFF.

The V gene is TRBV30, the J gene TRBJ2-7; 12 bases agree with TRBD2. The V segment lost 7 bases and the J segment 3 bases; nucleotides outside the gene matches: 7. CDR1 and CDR2 from the germline V gene are GTSNPN and SVGIG (reference sequence). The CDR3 has 14 residues. The CDR3 here is CASRTSGAIYEQYF. CDR3 nucleotide sequence: TGTGCCTCCCGGACTAGCGGGGCCATCTACGAGCAGTACTTC.

This chain links TRBV4-1 with TRBJ1-3; 7 bases align to TRBD1. CDR1 is MGHRA, CDR2 YSYEKL, per germline. The CDR3 extends over 16 amino acids. V lost 3 bases, J lost 2 bases, and 7 bases stayed unmatched. This CDR3 reads CASSQIGTAAGNTIYF. CDR3 bases: TGCGCCAGCAGCCAGATAGGGACAGCCGCTGGAAACACCATATATTTT.

The chain's CDR3 is CASSVPGLAGVETQYF. CDR3 sequence (DNA): TGTGCCAGCAGCGTGCCGGGACTAGCGGGAGTAGAGACCCAGTACTTC. The V and J genes are TRBV7-2 and TRBJ2-5; 14 bases are a match to TRBD2. V lost 5 bases and J lost 4; bases outside the gene matches: 6. There are 16 residues in the CDR3. CDR1 SGHTA and CDR2 FQGNSA come from the germline V gene. The full variable domain, its missing parts supplied by reference TRBV7-2 and TRBJ2-5, is GAGVSQSPSNKVTEKGKDVELRCDPISGHTALYWYRQSLGQGLEFLIYFQGNSAPDKSGLPSDRFSAERTGGSVSTLTIQRTQQEDSAVYLCASSVPGLAGVETQYFGPGTRLLVL.

CDR3 coding DNA: TGTGCCAGTAGCCTCCGGGACGTCCAAGAGACCCAGTACTTC. This sequence encodes CASSLRDVQETQYF. The J gene is TRBJ2-5, the V gene TRBV19; either TRBD1 or TRBD2 may supply D (5 bases each). This CDR3 region has 14 residues. In germline, CDR1 is LNHDA, CDR2 SQIVND (reference sequence). V gave up 6 bases and J gave up 1 base, with 12 bases separating them.

This chain joins TRBV5-5 and TRBJ1-1; 8 bases are shared with TRBD1. The CDR3 has 13 amino acids. From germline, CDR1 is SGHKS and CDR2 YYEKEE (reference sequence). V gave up 6 bases and J gave up 6 bases; unmatched junction bases: 7. The CDR3 nucleotides read TGTGCCAGCACCCCTCAGGGGGCAGCTGAAGCTTTCTTT. Amino acids: CASTPQGAAEAFF.

The V call is TRBV10-3, the J call TRBJ1-1, with no clear D. CDR3 length: 11 amino acids. Germline loops: CDR1 ENHRY, CDR2 SYGVKD. V was trimmed by 6 bases and J by 4 bases, leaving 6 bases between them. The CDR3 nucleotides read TGTGCCATCAGCGTGGGCACTGAAGCTTTCTTT. The encoded protein is CAISVGTEAFF.

The V gene is TRBV18, the J gene TRBJ2-3; 10 bases map to TRBD1. The CDR3 extends over 16 amino acids. CDR1 and CDR2 (germline): KGHSH, LQKENI. V lost 5 bases to trimming and J lost 6 bases; unmatched junction nucleotides: 11. CDR3 residues: CASSTQTGGDRDTQYF. The CDR3 DNA follows: TGTGCCAGCTCAACTCAGACAGGGGGCGATCGGGATACGCAGTATTTT.

The chain carries TRBV28 and TRBJ2-3; no definite D call. CDR3 length equals 15 residues. Germline lookup yields CDR1 MDHEN and CDR2 SYDVKM. V dropped 4 bases and J dropped 0 bases, with 11 bases sitting between them. The CDR3 nucleotides are TGTGCCAGCAGTTCCGGCCACCTAAGCACAGATACGCAGTATTTT. It is translated as CASSSGHLSTDTQYF.

This chain connects TRBV7-2 to TRBJ2-2; TRBD2 agrees at 11 bases. J gave up 7 bases and V 5 bases, and 12 bases lay outside the gene matches. Germline assignment: CDR1 SGHTA and CDR2 FQGNSA. This CDR3 region has 17 residues. This chain's CDR3 is CASSPPGLAGGYGELFF. The CDR3 nucleotides read TGTGCCAGCAGCCCCCCGGGGCTAGCGGGAGGTTACGGGGAGCTGTTTTTT.

The chain carries TRBV7-8 and TRBJ1-4, with D uncertain. Between the trimmed V and J ends, which lost 3 bases and 6 bases, there was a span of 8 bases. Germline CDR1 SGHVS, CDR2 FQNEAQ. The CDR3 is 13 amino acids. The CDR3 sequence is CASSFDGDEKLFF. The DNA of the CDR3 is TGTGCCAGCAGCTTTGATGGGGATGAAAAACTGTTTTTT.

The chain couples TRBV7-9 to TRBJ2-1; D may be TRBD1 or TRBD2 (6 bases each). V was trimmed by 5 bases and J by 6 bases, leaving 14 bases between them. Germline-derived CDR1 and CDR2 are SEHNR and FQNEAQ (reference sequence). The CDR3 contains 14 residues. This CDR3 is CASSKGGRGNEQFF. The CDR3 region has the DNA TGTGCCAGCAGCAAGGGGGGTAGGGGCAATGAGCAGTTCTTC.

The chain combines TRBV27 with TRBJ2-1; the match to TRBD2 covers 8 bases. The ends lost 2 bases at V and 9 bases at J; junction bases unmatched: 15. The CDR3 has 17 residues. The germline CDR1 and CDR2 sequences are MNHEY and SMNVEV (reference sequence). The CDR3 reads CASSLVSSGSTNGEQFF. CDR3 sequence (DNA): TGTGCCAGCAGTTTAGTGTCGAGCGGGAGCACTAACGGTGAGCAGTTCTTC.

This clone has more than one count but fewer than ten. The rearrangement uses TRBV9 and TRBJ2-1, with D perhaps TRBD2 (5 bases). Per germline, CDR1 SGDLS and CDR2 YYNGEE. The CDR3 has 16 residues. The V end lost 4 bases, the J end lost 1 base, and 15 bases lay between the germline ends. The CDR3 is CASSRSAGTSYNEQFF. The CDR3 coding sequence is TGTGCCAGCAGCCGAAGTGCGGGCACTTCCTACAATGAGCAGTTCTTC.

The V gene is TRBV11-2, the J gene TRBJ2-1; D might be TRBD2 (6 bases). The V gene's germline CDR1 is SGHAT and CDR2 FQNNGV. The CDR3 runs 18 residues. Trimming took 4 bases from V and 7 from J, leaving 26 bases between them. The DNA for the CDR3 is TGTGCCAGCAGCTCCGCGTCGTCGGGGACTCTCTTGTGGAATGAGCAGTTCTTC. Translating gives CASSSASSGTLLWNEQFF.

The J gene is TRBJ2-2, the V gene TRBV11-2, with 11 bases that match TRBD1. V was pared by 2 bases and J by 5 bases, with 13 bases of the junction left unmatched. The CDR3 is 19 residues long. Germline values: CDR1 SGHAT, CDR2 FQNNGV. The CDR3 region is CASSLPLPGQGGWTGELFF. The CDR3 DNA reads as TGTGCCAGCAGCTTACCGCTCCCGGGACAGGGGGGGTGGACCGGGGAGCTGTTTTTT. Variable domain in full (rest from reference TRBV11-2 and TRBJ2-2): EAGVAQSPRYKIIEKRQSVAFWCNPISGHATLYWYQQILGQGPKLLIQFQNNGVVDDSQLPKDRFSAERLKGVDSTLKIQPAKLEDSAVYLCASSLPLPGQGGWTGELFFGEGSRLTVL.